The entry below describes one T cell receptor (beta chain). What it binds is not known. Deep-level running was used for the assay. Original data processing: Junction-only sequences without quality scores were provided by ImmunoSEQ, so filtering was different. Repertoires were generated with immunoSEQ multiplex PCR, while TCRdb's copy carries only in-frame clones and drops some. The DNA was the basis for D and trimming; V, J and clone size are from that table. Here the sample spans 1.5 million to 2.5 million clones, over 85% being singletons. These data come from a study of shared clonotypes between healthy human individuals. At the level of the study: Donors had three CD4 naive, three CD4 memory, two CD8 naive and one CD8 memory plate apiece. Regarding the study as a whole: An anticipated effect of sequencing depth on clonotype sharing among donors was recognized.

Germline CDR1 and CDR2: PRHDT and FYEKMQ (reference sequence). V shed 1 base and J 0 bases; nucleotides not matched to a gene: 1. This CDR3 region has 16 residues. CD45RO-negative, CCR7-selected cells formed the naive CD8 fraction, which excluded terminally differentiated effector memory CD45RA+ cells. The TCR originated in a young man in good health. The chain is built from TRBV13 and TRBJ2-2; 8 positions agree with TRBD2. Sequencing was performed on naive CD8+ T cells sorted from blood. The CDR3: CASSLEGLANTGELFF. CDR3 sequence (DNA): TGTGCCAGCAGCTTAGAGGGACTAGCGAACACCGGGGAGCTGTTTTTT. The entire variable domain, with the rest obtained from reference TRBV13 and TRBJ2-2, is as follows: AAGVIQSPRHLIKEKRETATLKCYPIPRHDTVYWYQQGPGQDPQFLISFYEKMQSDKGSIPDRFSAQQFSDYHSELNMSSLELGDSALYFCASSLEGLANTGELFFGEGSRLTVL.